What follows is one T cell receptor (beta chain) and its context. The V end was cut by 4 bases, the J end by 8 bases, with 9 bases between. Germline CDR1 reads SEHNR; CDR2 reads FQNEAQ (reference sequence). The CDR3 has 12 amino acids. The data were taken from a study of blood T cell repertoires in COVID-19. Whole-study context: Specimens from acute and convalescent COVID-19 originated in the United States, Italy and Spain.

Original methodology: From reference gene primer amplification, estimates of nucleated cell counts were derived. Libraries were prepared by immunoSEQ multiplex PCR; TCRdb keeps only in-frame clonotypes and omits some of them. From that table come the V and J calls and clone size; the DNA was used to work out D and trimming. Among about 320,000 clones, about 82% were seen once, and the ten largest hold roughly 7.8%. The chain combines TRBV7-9 with TRBJ2-1, with D possibly matching TRBD1 (5 bases). The TCR originated in a human donor in a cohort sampled during active COVID-19. The material sequenced was peripheral blood. The CDR3 DNA sequence: TGTGCCAGCAGCTCGACAGTAGATGAGCAGTTCTTC. Protein sequence: CASSSTVDEQFF.